The rows below give T cell receptor beta chains drawn from one sample of a study of cytomegalovirus exposure and HLA in healthy donors. Using immunoSEQ multiplex PCR, the repertoire was profiled, and TCRdb retains in-frame clones only, with some absent. Of about 160,000 clones listed, over 80% are singletons. The sequencing sample was made of PBMCs. These receptors came from a woman younger than 30 in good health and CMV-seronegative. The CDR3 runs from the conserved cysteine through the conserved F or W. The D gene is left open where the match is weak. Clone size appears in some rows only: once, few, many, or a class for an expanded clone.

v_call	j_call	d_call	clone_size	cdr3_aa	cdr3_nt
TRBV6-6	TRBJ1-5	.	.	CASSYSWAQPQHF	TGTGCCAGCAGTTACTCTTGGGCTCAGCCCCAGCATTTT
TRBV7-2	TRBJ2-5	.	.	CASSLRRQETQYF	TGTGCCAGCAGCTTAAGGCGGCAAGAGACCCAGTACTTC
TRBV27	TRBJ1-2	TRBD1	once	CASSRTGDGYTF	TGTGCCAGCAGCCGGACAGGGGACGGCTACACCTTC
TRBV29-1	TRBJ2-5	TRBD2	.	CSVGSLAGKETQYF	TGCAGCGTGGGGAGTCTAGCGGGGAAAGAGACCCAGTACTTC
TRBV5-4	TRBJ2-5	.	.	CASSPGLRWAQETQYF	TGTGCCAGCAGCCCGGGACTGCGCTGGGCTCAAGAGACCCAGTACTTC
TRBV15	TRBJ1-6	TRBD1	.	CATSRVTGVNSPLHF	TGTGCCACCAGCAGAGTGACAGGGGTAAATTCACCCCTCCACTTT
TRBV5-1	TRBJ1-6	TRBD1	.	CASSPGQGSPNSPLHF	TGCGCCAGCAGCCCGGGACAGGGGAGTCCGAATTCACCCCTCCACTTT
TRBV28	TRBJ1-3	TRBD1	.	CASSLQGAPGGTIYF	TGTGCCAGCAGTCTTCAGGGGGCCCCCGGGGGCACCATATATTTT
TRBV19	TRBJ2-1	TRBD2	few	CASSRIAGGLYNEQFF	TGTGCCAGTAGCCGGATAGCGGGGGGCCTCTACAATGAGCAGTTCTTC
TRBV14	TRBJ1-1	TRBD1	.	CASSPGGTVAFF	TGTGCCAGCAGCCCAGGTGGGACAGTAGCTTTCTTT
TRBV2	TRBJ2-1	.	.	CASSDLQAVVNEQFF	TGTGCCAGCAGTGATCTCCAGGCAGTCGTAAATGAGCAGTTCTTC
TRBV19	TRBJ2-3	.	once	CASSRLGTDTQYF	TGTGCCAGTAGCCGGTTAGGCACAGATACGCAGTATTTT
TRBV13	TRBJ2-3	TRBD1	.	CASSSRQGATDTQYF	TGTGCCAGCAGCTCTCGACAGGGGGCCACAGATACGCAGTATTTT
TRBV18	TRBJ2-7	TRBD1	.	CASSPLVQGHHEQYF	TGTGCCAGCTCACCCCTCGTACAGGGGCACCACGAGCAGTACTTC
TRBV7-9	TRBJ1-5	.	.	CASSLGQSNQPQHF	TGTGCCAGCAGCTTAGGCCAGAGCAATCAGCCCCAGCATTTT
TRBV11-3	TRBJ2-6	.	.	CASSVRETGANVLTF	TGTGCCAGCTCCGTCCGAGAGACAGGGGCCAACGTCCTGACTTTC
TRBV5-1	TRBJ1-2	.	.	CASSLVPVTPYGYTF	TGCGCCAGCAGCTTGGTCCCCGTCACTCCGTATGGCTACACCTTC
TRBV5-4	TRBJ1-4	TRBD1	once	CASSISTGGEKLFF	TGTGCCAGCAGCATATCAACAGGGGGGGAAAAACTGTTTTTT
TRBV30	TRBJ2-5	TRBD2	.	CAWSLAGGRETQYF	TGTGCCTGGAGTTTAGCGGGGGGGCGGGAGACCCAGTACTTC
TRBV9	TRBJ2-4	.	.	CASSVEAREVDIQYF	TGTGCCAGCAGCGTAGAGGCTAGAGAAGTTGACATTCAGTACTTC
TRBV11-3	TRBJ1-4	TRBD1	.	CASSRSGQGGEKLFF	TGTGCCAGCAGCCGAAGTGGGCAGGGGGGTGAAAAACTGTTTTTT
TRBV6-5	TRBJ1-2	.	.	CASSYSRRDGYTF	TGTGCCAGCAGTTACTCCCGGAGGGATGGCTACACCTTC
TRBV7-9	TRBJ2-2	.	.	CASSLVQSNTGELFF	TGTGCCAGCAGCTTGGTACAGTCGAACACCGGGGAGCTGTTTTTT
TRBV7-9	TRBJ1-1	TRBD1	once	CASSSGQGPLKKATEAFF	TGTGCCAGCAGCTCGGGACAGGGGCCGTTGAAAAAGGCGACTGAAGCTTTCTTT
TRBV7-2	TRBJ2-7	TRBD2	few	CASSTGASGTYEQYF	TGTGCCAGCTCGACCGGGGCTAGCGGCACCTACGAGCAGTACTTC
TRBV2	TRBJ1-1	TRBD1	.	CATVFVVEGAGTEAFF	TGTGCCACCGTTTTCGTCGTTGAGGGGGCGGGAACTGAAGCTTTCTTT
TRBV11-2	TRBJ2-2	.	once	CASSPLPGELFF	TGTGCCAGCAGCCCACTACCCGGGGAGCTGTTTTTT
TRBV5-1	TRBJ1-3	.	.	CASSRSQGSGGNTIYF	TGCGCCAGCAGCCGATCGCAGGGGAGTGGCGGAAACACCATATATTTT
TRBV19	TRBJ1-5	.	.	CASSIGLDSDSNQPQHF	TGTGCCAGTAGTATTGGCCTCGACAGTGATAGCAATCAGCCCCAGCATTTT
TRBV6-5	TRBJ1-2	TRBD1	.	CASSRDSYYGYTF	TGTGCCAGCAGTCGGGACAGCTACTATGGCTACACCTTC
TRBV15	TRBJ2-7	TRBD1	.	CATSRWRGTGAYEQYF	TGTGCCACCAGCAGATGGAGGGGGACAGGGGCCTACGAGCAGTACTTC
TRBV2	TRBJ1-5	TRBD1	.	CASERQGATQPQHF	TGTGCCAGCGAGAGACAGGGGGCGACTCAGCCCCAGCATTTT
TRBV7-9	TRBJ1-2	.	.	CASSLEEGYGYTF	TGTGCCAGCAGCTTAGAGGAGGGCTATGGCTACACCTTC
TRBV27	TRBJ1-1	TRBD1	.	CASNKPGQGWSEAFF	TGTGCCAGCAACAAACCGGGACAGGGGTGGTCTGAAGCTTTCTTT
TRBV28	TRBJ1-2	.	.	CASTLIRARGYTF	TGTGCCAGCACCCTTATCAGGGCCCGGGGCTACACCTTC
TRBV5-1	TRBJ1-1	.	once	CASSLAAGRTEAFF	TGCGCCAGCAGCTTGGCCGCGGGGAGGACTGAAGCTTTCTTT
TRBV11-3	TRBJ2-7	TRBD2	.	CASSLDRGTSGGNYEQYF	TGTGCCAGCAGCTTAGATCGGGGGACTAGCGGGGGGAACTACGAGCAGTACTTC
TRBV4-1	TRBJ2-7	TRBD1	.	CASSRAAGTVAHEQYF	TGCGCCAGCAGCCGCGCTGCCGGGACAGTCGCCCACGAGCAGTACTTC
TRBV2	TRBJ2-7	.	.	CASGQGMVYEQYF	TGTGCCAGCGGACAAGGTATGGTCTACGAGCAGTACTTC
TRBV5-4	TRBJ1-1	.	.	CASAIGGYTEAFF	TGTGCCAGCGCAATAGGGGGTTACACTGAAGCTTTCTTT
TRBV6-5	TRBJ2-2	TRBD2	.	CASSYLGGGAGELFF	TGTGCCAGCAGTTACCTCGGCGGGGGGGCCGGGGAGCTGTTTTTT
TRBV28	TRBJ1-1	.	.	CASSLGQTNTEAFF	TGTGCCAGCAGTTTAGGGCAGACGAACACTGAAGCTTTCTTT
TRBV7-9	TRBJ2-6	.	.	CASSPPAGGANVLTF	TGTGCCAGCAGCCCCCCCGCGGGTGGGGCCAACGTCCTGACTTTC
TRBV6-1	TRBJ2-3	TRBD2	.	CASSGSGGASDTQYF	TGTGCCAGCAGTGGAAGCGGGGGGGCCTCAGATACGCAGTATTTT
TRBV15	TRBJ2-7	.	.	CATSRDPGDILSYEQYF	TGTGCCACCAGCAGAGATCCAGGGGACATCCTCTCCTACGAGCAGTACTTC
TRBV28	TRBJ2-3	TRBD1	.	CASSLDRASTDTQYF	TGTGCCAGCAGTCTGGACAGGGCTAGCACAGATACGCAGTATTTT
TRBV5-1	TRBJ1-3	TRBD1	.	CASSPGQGVGNTIYF	TGCGCCAGCAGCCCGGGACAGGGGGTAGGAAACACCATATATTTT
TRBV28	TRBJ1-1	.	.	CASKWIGTRMNTEAFF	TGTGCCAGCAAGTGGATCGGGACACGGATGAACACTGAAGCTTTCTTT
TRBV5-1	TRBJ1-2	.	once	CASSLAPGDGYTF	TGCGCCAGCAGCTTGGCCCCAGGGGATGGCTACACCTTC
TRBV11-2	TRBJ2-1	TRBD1	once	CASSWDRYNEQFF	TGTGCCAGCAGCTGGGACAGGTACAATGAGCAGTTCTTC
TRBV7-6	TRBJ2-4	TRBD2	.	CASSPGGSGNIAKNIQYF	TGTGCCAGCTCCCCGGGGGGGAGCGGAAATATAGCCAAAAACATTCAGTACTTC
TRBV5-4	TRBJ2-3	TRBD2	.	CASSLASAGGADTQYF	TGTGCCAGCAGCTTGGCCTCAGCGGGGGGGGCAGATACGCAGTATTTT
TRBV7-9	TRBJ2-7	.	.	CASSHRLAVHIYEQYF	TGTGCCAGCAGCCACCGCCTAGCAGTACATATCTACGAGCAGTACTTC
TRBV19	TRBJ1-4	TRBD1	.	CASSLGGSINEKLFF	TGTGCCAGTAGCTTAGGGGGCAGCATAAATGAAAAACTGTTTTTT
TRBV5-4	TRBJ2-5	.	.	CASSHPGDQETQYF	TGTGCCAGCAGCCACCCAGGGGACCAAGAGACCCAGTACTTC